This entry lists 6 T cell receptor beta chains sequenced from one sample in a study of breast tumors, draining lymph nodes, adjacent tissues. TCRdb processed the multiplex PCR reads anew with MiXCR; each CDR3 protein has one entry. The sample has about 140,000 distinct CDR3 sequences; about 31% are singletons. The lymph nodes were axillary draining lymph nodes from breast cancer patients. Sequencing was performed on axillary lymph node tissue. These receptor sequences come from a female donor with breast cancer. Some clones in this sample may be carry-over from other donors' samples.

This clonotype appeared many times. The chain carries TRBV4-1 and TRBJ2-1, with 10 bases identical to TRBD2. This CDR3 contains 18 residues. Germline CDR1 and CDR2: MGHRA and YSYEKL. J was trimmed by 8 bases and V by 4 bases; bases with no gene match: 17. CDR3: CASSPGGWERGGLYEQFF. The CDR3 coding sequence is TGCGCCAGCAGCCCGGGGGGGTGGGAGCGGGGGGGCTTGTATGAGCAGTTCTTC.

This clonotype has at least ten counts. The CDR3 sequence is CASSQEHSLYGYTF. The CDR3 DNA follows: TGCGCCAGCAGCCAAGAACACAGCCTCTATGGCTACACCTTC. The V and J genes are TRBV4-1 and TRBJ1-2, with D unclear. With 0 bases removed from V and 4 bases from J, the gap between germline ends came to 9 bases. Germline values: CDR1 MGHRA, CDR2 YSYEKL. The CDR3 covers 14 residues.

At least ten counts were recorded for this clonotype. The chain uses TRBV5-5 and TRBJ2-2, with no clear D. Germline V gene sequence: CDR1 SGHKS, CDR2 YYEKEE (reference sequence). CDR3 length: 16 residues. Trimming cost V 4 bases and J 3 bases, with 16 bases left between them. Here the CDR3 DNA reads TGTGCCAGCAGCGCACATATAAGGTTAGACACCGGGGAGCTGTTTTTT. It is translated as CASSAHIRLDTGELFF.

Concerning this clonotype: A much larger clone lies a single base off, so this may be a read error. The chain recombines TRBV5-1 with TRBJ1-2, with 7 nucleotides matching TRBD1. The CDR3 length is 14 residues. Germline values: CDR1 SGHRS, CDR2 YFSETQ. The CDR3 DNA follows: TGCGCCAGCAGCGCGGGGACAGCGAGCGGTGGCTACGCCTTC. This gives the protein CASSAGTASGGYAF. Based on the CDR3 plus reference TRBV5-1 and TRBJ1-2, the full variable domain is KAGVTQTPRYLIKTRGQQVTLSCSPISGHRSVSWYQQTPGQGLQFLFEYFSETQRNKGNFPGRFSGRQFSNSRSEMNVSTLELGDSALYLCASSAGTASGGYAFGSGTRLTVV.

This clonotype occurred a few times. Since a much larger clone is just one base distant, this may be a read error. The chain recombines TRBV6-1 with TRBJ1-5; D remains unclear. In germline, CDR1 is MNHNS, CDR2 SASEGT. V shed 8 bases and J shed 0 bases, with 8 bases lying between them. The CDR3 runs to 13 residues. CDR3 nucleotide sequence: TGTGCCAGCTGGGCAACTAGCAATCAGCCCCAGCATTTT. Protein: CASWATSNQPQHF.

Comment on this clonotype: A junction end diverges from the germline sequence, so it may reflect a read error. The chain couples TRBV7-2 to TRBJ2-3, with 9 bases identical to TRBD2. The germline V gene encodes CDR1 SGHTA and CDR2 FQGNSA. This CDR3 spans 15 amino acids. This chain's CDR3 is CASSPIRGGDNEQSF. The CDR3 nucleotides read TGTGCCAGCAGCCCCATTCGCGGGGGGGATAATGAGCAGTCTTTT.